This entry lists 31 T cell receptor beta chains sequenced from one sample in a study of CD4 T cells in relation to SARS-CoV-2 and coronaviruses. Clones were read by immunoSEQ multiplex PCR, and TCRdb kept only the in-frame ones, dropping some. Of over 40,000 clones listed, approximately 87% are singletons. Which antigens these TCRs recognize remains unknown. The sample was naive CD4+ T cells from PBMCs, cultured in vitro. Subset denoted: naive CD4+ T cells isolated by negative enrichment. These receptors were collected from an adult with COVID-19.

The rearrangement links TRBV11-3 to TRBJ2-3, with D perhaps matching TRBD2 (6 bases). Germline lookup yields CDR1 SGHNT and CDR2 YENEEA. Trimming removed 5 bases from V and 4 bases from J, with 19 bases in between. There are 16 residues in the CDR3. The CDR3 loop is CASSPPPGTSSDTQYF. The CDR3 nucleotides read TGTGCCAGCAGCCCCCCTCCAGGGACTTCGTCAGATACGCAGTATTTT. Combining the CDR3 with reference TRBV11-3 and TRBJ2-3 gives the whole variable domain EAGVVQSPRYKIIEKKQPVAFWCNPISGHNTLYWYLQNLGQGPELLIRYENEEAVDDSQLPKDRFSAERLKGVDSTLKIQPAELGDSAVYLCASSPPPGTSSDTQYFGPGTRLTVL.

This rearrangement joins TRBV27 to TRBJ1-1; D might be TRBD1 (5 bases). Trimming left V 5 bases short and J 2 bases short, with 18 bases between. Germline lookup yields CDR1 MNHEY and CDR2 SMNVEV (reference sequence). This CDR3 spans 16 amino acids. CDR3 DNA: TGTGCCAGCAGTCAGTGGGGGGGGGAGGGAAACACTGAAGCTTTCTTT. Amino acid sequence: CASSQWGGEGNTEAFF.

The rearrangement links TRBV3-1 (or the pseudogene TRBV3-2) to TRBJ1-2, with a possible D match to TRBD1 (5 bases). Trimming stripped 4 bases from V and 2 bases from J, with 5 bases between. Per germline, CDR1 LGHDT and CDR2 YNNKEL (reference sequence). The CDR3 sequence is 12 residues long. The CDR3 here is CASSRQNYGYTF. CDR3 in DNA: TGTGCCAGCAGCCGACAGAACTATGGCTACACCTTC.

CDR3: CASSQDSSGRAQFF. DNA of the CDR3: TGTGCCAGCAGCCAAGATAGTTCGGGTAGGGCCCAGTTCTTC. V gene TRBV3-1 (or the pseudogene TRBV3-2) combines with J gene TRBJ2-1; D unresolved. Germline assignment: CDR1 LGHDT and CDR2 YNNKEL (reference sequence). V dropped 0 bases and J dropped 13 bases, with 16 bases sitting between them. This CDR3 contains 14 residues.

The V call is TRBV20-1, the J call TRBJ2-7; tentative D call: TRBD2 (6 bases). The CDR3 has 13 residues. Trimming took 3 bases from V and 3 from J, leaving 12 bases between them. CDR1 is DFQATT and CDR2 is SNEGSKA in the germline V gene (reference sequence). CDR3 sequence (DNA): TGCAGTGCTAGTAGGGACTGGCTCTACGAGCAGTACTTC. Amino acid sequence: CSASRDWLYEQYF.

V usage is TRBV28 and J usage is TRBJ1-2, with D unclear. The CDR3 extends over 14 amino acids. Trimming shortened V by 7 bases and J by 11 bases, and 23 bases separated the two germline ends. Germline loops: CDR1 MDHEN, CDR2 SYDVKM. The CDR3 DNA reads TGTGCCAGCACAGTTCCCGGGAGGGTAAGCGGGTACACCTTC. This translates into CASTVPGRVSGYTF.

This clone was counted only a few times. The gene calls are TRBV3-1 (or the pseudogene TRBV3-2) and TRBJ1-5, with D unclear. CDR1 LGHDT and CDR2 YNNKEL come from the germline V gene (reference sequence). V was pared by 2 bases and J by 5 bases, with 13 bases between. The CDR3 contains 15 residues. The CDR3 loop is CASSQSWDFDQPQHF. Here the CDR3 DNA reads TGTGCCAGCAGCCAATCTTGGGATTTCGATCAGCCCCAGCATTTT.

This chain links TRBV27 with TRBJ2-4, with 11 nucleotides matching TRBD2. The ends lost 3 bases at V and 6 bases at J; junction bases unmatched: 7. CDR1 and CDR2 from the germline V gene are MNHEY and SMNVEV (reference sequence). The length of the CDR3 is 16 residues. The CDR3 coding sequence is TGTGCCAGCAGTTTGATAGCGGGAGGGCCGGGAAACATTCAGTACTTC. The encoded protein is CASSLIAGGPGNIQYF.

The chain recombines TRBV9 with TRBJ2-3; D call uncertain. The length of the CDR3 is 15 residues. V lost 4 bases, J lost 2 bases, and 14 bases lay in between. Germline lookup yields CDR1 SGDLS and CDR2 YYNGEE. The CDR3 reads CASSTLGRITDTQYF. The DNA of the CDR3 is TGTGCCAGCAGCACCCTAGGCCGTATCACAGATACGCAGTATTTT.

The CDR3 region is CSASRPGQGNQPQHF. CDR3 in DNA: TGCAGTGCTAGTCGACCGGGACAGGGTAATCAGCCCCAGCATTTT. V is TRBV20-1 and J is TRBJ1-5; 9 nucleotides match TRBD1. This CDR3 comprises 15 residues. Germline V gene lookup returns CDR1 DFQATT and CDR2 SNEGSKA (reference sequence). V was clipped by 3 bases and J by 4 bases; unmatched bases: 7.

J is TRBJ2-5 and V is TRBV18; possible D gene TRBD2, 6 bases. Trimming took 6 bases from V and 3 from J, leaving 17 bases between them. CDR1 is KGHSH, CDR2 LQKENI, per germline. CDR3 length equals 15 residues. CDR3 loop: CASSEVILAKETQYF. DNA for the CDR3: TGTGCCAGCTCGGAAGTCATCCTAGCGAAAGAGACCCAGTACTTC.

V is TRBV6-6 and J is TRBJ2-7; 8 bases fit TRBD2. The CDR3 length is 14 residues. The V and J ends lost 7 bases and 5 bases, in that order; junction bases with no gene match: 10. CDR1 is MNHNY, CDR2 SVGAGI, per germline (reference sequence). This CDR3 is CASTPDRGGDEQYF. The CDR3 DNA sequence: TGTGCCAGCACCCCCGACCGGGGGGGGGACGAGCAGTACTTC.

The chain joins TRBV10-3 to TRBJ2-7; unclear D gene. This CDR3 region has 14 residues. The germline V gene has CDR1 ENHRY and CDR2 SYGVKD. V was pared by 3 bases and J by 0 bases, with 9 bases between. The CDR3 nucleotides are TGTGCCATCAGTGATGTAGCATACTCCTACGAGCAGTACTTC. Translating it yields CAISDVAYSYEQYF.

J is TRBJ2-5 and V is TRBV19, with D uncertain. Per the germline V gene, CDR1 is LNHDA and CDR2 is SQIVND (reference sequence). V lost 2 bases, J lost 5 bases, and 15 bases lay in between. This CDR3 contains 15 residues. CDR3 DNA: TGTGCCAGTAGTATAATGGTTAGCTCGGCGGAGACCCAGTACTTC. This codes for CASSIMVSSAETQYF.

V usage is TRBV7-3 and J usage is TRBJ2-5; 8 bases line up with TRBD2. This CDR3 region has 15 residues. Trimming removed 4 bases from V and 2 bases from J; junction bases left unmatched: 6. Germline V gene sequence: CDR1 SGHTA, CDR2 FQGTGA. The CDR3 DNA sequence: TGTGCCAGCAGCTCTGCCGGGACTAGACAAGAGACCCAGTACTTC. Its protein product is CASSSAGTRQETQYF.

The J gene is TRBJ1-1, the V gene TRBV2; D call uncertain. The CDR3 has 13 residues. Trimming shortened V by 1 base and J by 1 base, and 4 bases separated the two germline ends. Germline-derived CDR1 and CDR2 are SNHLY and FYNNEI. CDR3 DNA: TGTGCCAGCAGTGAAGAGTGGAACACTGAAGCTTTCTTT. This codes for CASSEEWNTEAFF.

This clone was detected only once. As DNA, the CDR3 is TGTGCCAGCAGCTTAGGTCGCGCCGAAAATGAGCAGTTCTTC. It specifies CASSLGRAENEQFF. This chain links TRBV11-2 with TRBJ2-1; D is unresolved. This CDR3 spans 14 amino acids. Trimming took off 1 base at V and 7 bases at J, with 11 bases between the two ends. Per the germline V gene, CDR1 is SGHAT and CDR2 is FQNNGV.

The chain joins TRBV29-1 to TRBJ2-3; 9 bases are a match to TRBD2. V lost 6 bases to trimming and J lost 2 bases; unmatched junction nucleotides: 9. The CDR3 totals 15 residues. Germline CDR1 SQVTM, CDR2 ANQGSEA. CDR3 loop: CSVTATSGFTDTQYF. The CDR3 bases are TGCAGCGTGACGGCCACTAGCGGGTTCACAGATACGCAGTATTTT.

This chain connects TRBV6-2 or TRBV6-3 to TRBJ1-5, with a tentative D call TRBD1 (5 bases). V shed 3 bases and J shed 9 bases, with 9 bases lying between them. CDR1 is MNHEY, CDR2 SVGEGT, per germline. CDR3 length: 12 residues. CDR3: CASSYQGGPQHF. CDR3 nucleotide sequence: TGTGCCAGCAGTTATCAGGGAGGGCCCCAGCATTTT.

The rearrangement links TRBV11-3 to TRBJ2-3; TRBD1 agrees at 8 bases. V gave up 0 bases and J gave up 2 bases; unmatched junction bases: 7. The CDR3 contains 17 residues. The germline gives CDR1 SGHNT, CDR2 YENEEA. The CDR3 reads CASSLDGGTGYTDTQYF. The CDR3 DNA reads TGTGCCAGCAGCTTAGATGGCGGGACAGGTTACACAGATACGCAGTATTTT.

This chain joins TRBV28 and TRBJ2-1, with 9 positions matching TRBD2. Losses at the gene ends were 2 bases for V and 7 bases for J; bases not matched to a gene: 12. The CDR3 has 17 amino acids. Germline CDR1 MDHEN, CDR2 SYDVKM. The CDR3 reads CASSLEFPAGGRNEQFF. The CDR3 DNA reads TGTGCCAGCAGTTTAGAATTCCCAGCGGGAGGAAGGAATGAGCAGTTCTTC. Looking up the rest from reference TRBV28 and TRBJ2-1 gives the full variable domain: DVKVTQSSRYLVKRTGEKVFLECVQDMDHENMFWYRQDPGLGLRLIYFSYDVKMKEKGDIPEGYSVSREKKERFSLILESASTNQTSMYLCASSLEFPAGGRNEQFFGPGTRLTVL.

The chain carries TRBV28 and TRBJ2-3; 8 bases are a match to TRBD1. This CDR3 has 16 amino acids. The ends lost 2 bases at V and 2 bases at J; junction bases unmatched: 6. The germline gives CDR1 MDHEN, CDR2 SYDVKM. CDR3 sequence (DNA): TGTGCCAGCAGTTTAGCGGACAGGGCCCACACAGATACGCAGTATTTT. This codes for CASSLADRAHTDTQYF.

The chain joins TRBV19 to TRBJ2-2; TRBD1 is a possible D gene (5 bases). The V gene's germline CDR1 is LNHDA and CDR2 SQIVND (reference sequence). The CDR3 runs 15 residues. V lost 9 bases, J lost 3 bases, and 17 bases lay in between. The CDR3 loop reads CASRTSRGYTGELFF. The CDR3 DNA reads TGTGCCAGCCGTACTTCTAGGGGCTACACCGGGGAGCTGTTTTTT.

The rearrangement joins TRBV27 to TRBJ2-5; D unclear. Looked up from germline, CDR1 is MNHEY and CDR2 is SMNVEV (reference sequence). The V end lost 6 bases, the J end lost 5 bases, and 16 bases lay between the germline ends. The CDR3 is made up of 14 amino acids. The CDR3 loop reads CASSSTSGWETQYF. In DNA form, the CDR3 reads TGTGCCAGCAGCTCCACTTCCGGCTGGGAGACCCAGTACTTC.

The rearrangement links TRBV5-4 to TRBJ2-7; TRBD2 matches at 9 bases. CDR3 size: 15 residues. CDR1 is SGHNT and CDR2 is YYREEE in the germline V gene (reference sequence). The trim removed 1 base at V and 2 bases at J, leaving 4 bases unmatched. Written as DNA, the CDR3 is TGTGCCAGCAGCTTGTTAGCGGGAGACCCCTACGAGCAGTACTTC. Translation gives CASSLLAGDPYEQYF.

This chain uses TRBV21-1 with TRBJ2-3; no check of the table's D call, TRBD2, against the DNA was made. TRBV21-1 counts as a pseudogene. The CDR3 loop spans 14 amino acids. CDR3 sequence: CASSKRDCTDTQYF. CDR3 nucleotide sequence: TGTGCCAGCAGCAAGAGGGATTGCACAGATACGCAGTATTTT.

In its sample, this clone was seen once. V usage is TRBV10-3 and J usage is TRBJ2-2; 9 positions match TRBD2. The ends lost 7 bases at V and 7 bases at J; junction bases unmatched: 10. The CDR3 spans 15 residues. The germline gives CDR1 ENHRY, CDR2 SYGVKD. Written as DNA, the CDR3 is TGTGCCATCACTTCCTTAGCGGGAGATATCGGGGAGCTGTTTTTT. Protein product: CAITSLAGDIGELFF.

This clone was detected once. V gene TRBV2 combines with J gene TRBJ2-4; 10 bases fit TRBD2. The CDR3 has 14 residues. V lost 2 bases to trimming and J lost 7 bases; unmatched junction nucleotides: 2. Germline V gene sequence: CDR1 SNHLY, CDR2 FYNNEI. The CDR3: CASSELAGVNIQYF. DNA of the CDR3: TGTGCCAGCAGTGAACTAGCGGGAGTCAACATTCAGTACTTC.

The CDR3 bases are TGTGCCACCAGTGGGGCGGGAGTACGTGGGGCCAACGTCCTGACTTTC. It is translated as CATSGAGVRGANVLTF. The chain couples TRBV24-1 to TRBJ2-6; TRBD2 matches 7 bases. Germline CDR1 and CDR2: KGHDR and SFDVKD. The length of the CDR3 is 16 residues. Losses at the gene ends were 5 bases for V and 3 bases for J; bases not matched to a gene: 6.

The J gene is TRBJ1-5, the V gene TRBV23-1; TRBD1 agrees at 10 bases. TRBV23-1 is an ORF; its function is uncertain. Trimming at V came to 3 bases and at J to 7 bases, leaving 9 bases not matched to a gene. CDR3 length: 16 residues. For the CDR3, the DNA is TGCGCCAGCAGTCAGCGCCGGGACAGGGGTATCCAGCCCCAGCATTTT. This sequence encodes CASSQRRDRGIQPQHF.

This rearrangement joins TRBV7-8 to TRBJ2-7, with D tentatively TRBD1 or TRBD2 (5 bases each). The V and J ends lost 5 bases and 4 bases respectively, with 21 bases between them. CDR3 length equals 16 residues. Germline-derived CDR1 and CDR2 are SGHVS and FQNEAQ. CDR3 region: CASSATLATVKYEQYF. CDR3 nucleotides: TGTGCCAGCAGCGCAACATTAGCGACAGTAAAATACGAGCAGTACTTC.